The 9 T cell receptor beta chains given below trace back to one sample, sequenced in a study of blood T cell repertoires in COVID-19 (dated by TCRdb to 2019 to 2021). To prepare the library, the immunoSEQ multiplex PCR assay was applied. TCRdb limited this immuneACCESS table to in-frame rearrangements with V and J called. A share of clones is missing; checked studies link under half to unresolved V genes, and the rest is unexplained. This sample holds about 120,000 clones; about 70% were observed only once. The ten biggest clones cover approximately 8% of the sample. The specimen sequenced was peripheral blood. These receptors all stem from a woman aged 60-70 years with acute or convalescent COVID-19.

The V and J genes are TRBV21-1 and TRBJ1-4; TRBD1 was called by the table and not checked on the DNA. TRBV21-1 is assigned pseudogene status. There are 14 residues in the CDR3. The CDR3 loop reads CATRDDRGGEKLFF. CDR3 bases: TGTGCCACACGAGATGACAGGGGAGGGGAAAAACTGTTTTTT.

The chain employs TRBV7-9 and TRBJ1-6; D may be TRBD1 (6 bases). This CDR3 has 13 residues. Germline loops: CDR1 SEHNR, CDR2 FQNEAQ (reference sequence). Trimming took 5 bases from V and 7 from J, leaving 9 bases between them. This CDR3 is CASSPTGNSPLHF. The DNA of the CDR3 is TGTGCCAGCAGCCCCACAGGGAATTCACCCCTCCACTTT.

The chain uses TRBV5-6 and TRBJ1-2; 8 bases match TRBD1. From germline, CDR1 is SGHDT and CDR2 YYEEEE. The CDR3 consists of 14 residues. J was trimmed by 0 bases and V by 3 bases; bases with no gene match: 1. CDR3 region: CASSSDRANYGYTF. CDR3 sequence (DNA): TGTGCCAGCAGCTCGGACAGGGCTAACTATGGCTACACCTTC.

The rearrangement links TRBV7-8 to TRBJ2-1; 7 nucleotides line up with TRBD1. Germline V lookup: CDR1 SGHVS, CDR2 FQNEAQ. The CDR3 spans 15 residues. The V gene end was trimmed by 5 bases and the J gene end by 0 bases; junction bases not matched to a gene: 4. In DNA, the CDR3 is TGTGCCAGCAGCGCGGACAGGAGCTCCTACAATGAGCAGTTCTTC. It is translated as CASSADRSSYNEQFF.

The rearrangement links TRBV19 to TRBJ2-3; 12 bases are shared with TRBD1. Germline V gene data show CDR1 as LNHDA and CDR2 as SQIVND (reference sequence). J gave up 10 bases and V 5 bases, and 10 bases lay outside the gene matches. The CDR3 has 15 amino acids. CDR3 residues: CASSRGDRGREPQYF. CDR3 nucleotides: TGTGCCAGTAGTCGGGGGGACAGGGGGCGAGAACCGCAGTATTTT.

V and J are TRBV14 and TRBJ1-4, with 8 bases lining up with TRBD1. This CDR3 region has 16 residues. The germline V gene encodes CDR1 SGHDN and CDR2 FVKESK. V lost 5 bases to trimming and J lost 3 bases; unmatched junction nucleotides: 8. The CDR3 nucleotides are TGTGCCAGCAGCAATAGGACAGGGTCAGCTAATGAAAAACTGTTTTTT. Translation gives CASSNRTGSANEKLFF.

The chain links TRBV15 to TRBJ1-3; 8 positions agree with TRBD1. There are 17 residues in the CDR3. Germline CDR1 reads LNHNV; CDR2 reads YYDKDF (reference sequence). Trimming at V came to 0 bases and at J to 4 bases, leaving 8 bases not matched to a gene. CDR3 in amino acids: CATSRDAQGAFGNTIYF. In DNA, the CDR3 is TGTGCCACCAGCAGAGATGCGCAGGGGGCGTTCGGAAACACCATATATTTT.

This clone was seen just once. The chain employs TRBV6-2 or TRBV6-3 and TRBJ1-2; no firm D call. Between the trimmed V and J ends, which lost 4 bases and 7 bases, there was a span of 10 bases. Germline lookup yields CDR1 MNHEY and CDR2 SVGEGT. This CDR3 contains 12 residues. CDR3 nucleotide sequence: TGTGCCAGCAGTTTATCTTCCCTTGGCTACACCTTC. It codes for CASSLSSLGYTF.

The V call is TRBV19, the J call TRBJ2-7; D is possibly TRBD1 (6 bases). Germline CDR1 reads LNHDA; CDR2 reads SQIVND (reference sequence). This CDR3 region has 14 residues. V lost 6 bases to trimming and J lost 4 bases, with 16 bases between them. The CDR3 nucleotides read TGTGCCAGTAGCACACTTACAGGGTTTTACGAGCAGTACTTC. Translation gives CASSTLTGFYEQYF.